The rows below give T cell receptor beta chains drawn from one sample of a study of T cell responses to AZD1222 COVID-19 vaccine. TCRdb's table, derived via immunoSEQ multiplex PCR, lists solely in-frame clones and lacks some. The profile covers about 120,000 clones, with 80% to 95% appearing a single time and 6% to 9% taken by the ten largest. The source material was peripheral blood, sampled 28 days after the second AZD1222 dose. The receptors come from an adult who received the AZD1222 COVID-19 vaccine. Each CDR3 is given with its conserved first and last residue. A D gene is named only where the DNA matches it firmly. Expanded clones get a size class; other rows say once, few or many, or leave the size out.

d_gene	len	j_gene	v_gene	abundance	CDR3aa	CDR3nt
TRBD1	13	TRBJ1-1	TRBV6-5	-	CASSYGQGARAFF	TGTGCCAGCAGTTACGGTCAGGGGGCTCGCGCTTTCTTT
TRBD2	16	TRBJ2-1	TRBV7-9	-	CASSLSSGGAYNEQFF	TGTGCCAGCAGCTTAAGTAGCGGGGGGGCCTACAATGAGCAGTTCTTC
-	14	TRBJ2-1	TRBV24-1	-	CATSIWDSGDEQFF	TGTGCCACCAGCATATGGGATTCTGGCGATGAGCAGTTCTTC
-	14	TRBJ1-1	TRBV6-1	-	CASSEIGANTEAFF	TGTGCCAGCAGTGAAATCGGCGCGAACACTGAAGCTTTCTTT
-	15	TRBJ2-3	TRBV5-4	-	CASRDSSLYPDTQYF	TGTGCCAGCCGTGACTCTAGCCTCTATCCAGATACGCAGTATTTT
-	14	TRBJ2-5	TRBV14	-	CASSQGGRDAAQYF	TGTGCCAGCAGCCAAGGGGGACGGGACGCGGCCCAGTACTTC
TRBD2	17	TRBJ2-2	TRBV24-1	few	CATSDFRSGNRVGELFF	TGTGCCACCAGTGATTTTCGTAGCGGGAATCGCGTCGGGGAGCTGTTTTTT
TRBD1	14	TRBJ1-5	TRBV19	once	CARRNRGGCQPQHF	TGTGCCAGAAGAAACAGGGGCGGCTGTCAGCCCCAGCATTTT
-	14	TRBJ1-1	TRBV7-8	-	CASSLGTFNTEAFF	TGTGCCAGCAGCTTAGGCACCTTTAACACTGAAGCTTTCTTT
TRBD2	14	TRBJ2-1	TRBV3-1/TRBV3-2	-	CASSQLAAGNEQFF	TGTGCCAGCAGCCAACTAGCGGCAGGCAATGAGCAGTTCTTC
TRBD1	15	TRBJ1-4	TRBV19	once	CASSIVQGRFEKLFF	TGTGCCAGTAGTATAGTACAGGGGAGGTTCGAAAAACTGTTTTTT
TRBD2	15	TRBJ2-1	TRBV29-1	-	CSVVYLSGGGNEQFF	TGCAGCGTGGTGTACCTTAGCGGGGGAGGTAATGAGCAGTTCTTC
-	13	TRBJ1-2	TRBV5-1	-	CASSLPGVGGYTF	TGCGCCAGCAGCTTGCCGGGGGTGGGAGGCTACACCTTC
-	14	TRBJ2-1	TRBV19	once	CASRRRESYNEQFF	TGTGCCAGTAGGCGTCGTGAATCCTACAATGAGCAGTTCTTC
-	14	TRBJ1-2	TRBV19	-	CARTKSRGSYGYTF	TGTGCCAGGACAAAAAGTCGGGGAAGCTATGGCTACACCTTC
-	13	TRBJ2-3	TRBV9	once	CASAGSREDTQYF	TGTGCCAGTGCGGGATCCAGAGAAGATACGCAGTATTTT
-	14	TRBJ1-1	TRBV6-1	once	CASSDHRVNTEAFF	TGTGCCAGCAGTGACCACAGGGTCAACACTGAAGCTTTCTTT
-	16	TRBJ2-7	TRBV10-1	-	CASSADSRAGSYEQYF	TGCGCCAGCAGCGCGGACAGTCGGGCCGGCTCCTACGAGCAGTACTTC
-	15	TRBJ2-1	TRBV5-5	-	CASNPRDFRANEQFF	TGTGCCAGCAATCCCCGGGATTTTAGGGCCAATGAGCAGTTCTTC
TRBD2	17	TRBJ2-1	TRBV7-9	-	CASSIGTSGTLGNEQFF	TGTGCCAGCAGCATAGGGACTAGCGGGACCCTGGGGAATGAGCAGTTCTTC
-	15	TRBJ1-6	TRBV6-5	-	CASTQMTLINSPLHF	TGTGCCAGCACCCAAATGACGCTAATCAATTCACCCCTCCACTTT
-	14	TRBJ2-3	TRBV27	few	CASSYGAWTDTQYF	TGTGCCAGCAGTTACGGGGCGTGGACAGATACGCAGTATTTT
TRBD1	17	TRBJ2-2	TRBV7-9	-	CASSKITGGVGTGELFF	TGTGCCAGCAGTAAAATTACAGGGGGCGTCGGCACCGGGGAGCTGTTTTTT
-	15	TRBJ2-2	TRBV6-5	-	CASSRGLMNTGELFF	TGTGCCAGCTCCCGCGGACTAATGAACACCGGGGAGCTGTTTTTT
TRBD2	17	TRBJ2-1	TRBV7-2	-	CASSSNPPGTSGGEEFF	TGTGCCAGCAGCTCCAACCCACCCGGGACTAGCGGGGGGGAGGAGTTCTTC
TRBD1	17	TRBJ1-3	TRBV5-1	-	CASSLEQGGLSGNTIYF	TGCGCCAGCAGCTTGGAACAGGGGGGCCTCTCTGGAAACACCATATATTTT
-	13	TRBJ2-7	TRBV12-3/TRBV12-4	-	CASSLIQGHEQYF	TGTGCCAGCAGTTTAATACAGGGCCACGAGCAGTACTTC
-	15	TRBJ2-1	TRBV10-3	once	CAISAESSSYNEQFF	TGTGCCATCAGTGCGGAGTCTAGCTCCTACAATGAGCAGTTCTTC
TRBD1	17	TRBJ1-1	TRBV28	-	CASNPSRGTGENTEAFF	TGTGCCAGCAACCCATCTAGAGGGACAGGGGAAAACACTGAAGCTTTCTTT
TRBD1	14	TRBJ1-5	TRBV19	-	CASSPDRWNQPQHF	TGTGCCAGTAGTCCGGACAGGTGGAATCAGCCCCAGCATTTT
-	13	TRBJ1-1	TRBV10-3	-	CAIRRDSEVRPFF	TGTGCCATCAGGCGGGACTCTGAGGTCAGGCCTTTCTTT